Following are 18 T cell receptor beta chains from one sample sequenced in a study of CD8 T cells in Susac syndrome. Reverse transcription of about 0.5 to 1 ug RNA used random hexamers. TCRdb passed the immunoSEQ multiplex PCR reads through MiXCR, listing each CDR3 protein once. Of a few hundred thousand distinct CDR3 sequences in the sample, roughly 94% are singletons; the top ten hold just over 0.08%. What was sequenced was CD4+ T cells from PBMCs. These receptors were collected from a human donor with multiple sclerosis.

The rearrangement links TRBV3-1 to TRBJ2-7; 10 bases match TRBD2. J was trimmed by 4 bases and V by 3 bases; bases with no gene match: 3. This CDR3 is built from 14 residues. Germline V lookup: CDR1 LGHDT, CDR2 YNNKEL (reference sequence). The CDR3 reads CASSQSGGEYEQYF. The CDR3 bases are TGTGCCAGCAGCCAGAGCGGGGGGGAGTACGAGCAGTACTTC.

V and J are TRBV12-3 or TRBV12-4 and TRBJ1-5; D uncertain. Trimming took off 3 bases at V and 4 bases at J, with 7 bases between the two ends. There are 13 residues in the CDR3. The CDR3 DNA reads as TGTGCCAGCAGTTTGAGCGAGAATCAGCCCCAGCATTTT. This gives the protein CASSLSENQPQHF.

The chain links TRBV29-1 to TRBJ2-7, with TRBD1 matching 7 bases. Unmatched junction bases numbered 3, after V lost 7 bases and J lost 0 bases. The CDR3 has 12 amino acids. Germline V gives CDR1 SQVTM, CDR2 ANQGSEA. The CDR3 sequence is CSAGQVSYEQYF. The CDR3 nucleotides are TGCAGCGCCGGACAGGTCTCCTACGAGCAGTACTTC.

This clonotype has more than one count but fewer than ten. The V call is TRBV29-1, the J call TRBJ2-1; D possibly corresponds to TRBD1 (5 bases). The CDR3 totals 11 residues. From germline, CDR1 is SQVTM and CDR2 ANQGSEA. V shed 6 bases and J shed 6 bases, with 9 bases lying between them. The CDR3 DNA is TGCAGCGTGGCTAGGGGCAATGAGCAGTTCTTC. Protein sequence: CSVARGNEQFF.

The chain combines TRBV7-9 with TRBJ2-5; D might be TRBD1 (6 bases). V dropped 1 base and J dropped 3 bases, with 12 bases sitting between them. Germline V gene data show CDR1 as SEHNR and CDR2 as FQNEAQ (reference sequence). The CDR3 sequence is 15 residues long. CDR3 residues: CASSLDRVFEETQYF. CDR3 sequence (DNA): TGTGCCAGCAGCTTAGACAGGGTCTTCGAAGAGACCCAGTACTTC.

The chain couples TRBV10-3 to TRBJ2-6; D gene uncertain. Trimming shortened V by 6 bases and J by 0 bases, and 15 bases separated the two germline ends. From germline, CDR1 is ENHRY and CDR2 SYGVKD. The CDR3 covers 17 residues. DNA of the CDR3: TGTGCCATCAGCGGCACAGTCCCAACCTCTGGGGCCAACGTCCTGACTTTC. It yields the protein CAISGTVPTSGANVLTF.

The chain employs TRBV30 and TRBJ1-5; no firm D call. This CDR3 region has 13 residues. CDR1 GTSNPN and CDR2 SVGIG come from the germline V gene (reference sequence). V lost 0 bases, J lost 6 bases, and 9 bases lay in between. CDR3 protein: CAWSVTSGQPQHF. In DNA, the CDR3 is TGTGCCTGGAGTGTAACGAGCGGTCAGCCCCAGCATTTT.

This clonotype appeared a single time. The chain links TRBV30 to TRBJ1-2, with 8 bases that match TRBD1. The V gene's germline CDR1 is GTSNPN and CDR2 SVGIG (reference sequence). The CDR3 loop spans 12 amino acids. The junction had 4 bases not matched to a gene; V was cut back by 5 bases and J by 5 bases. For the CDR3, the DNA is TGTGCCTGGTCGGGACAGGTTTATGGCTACACCTTC. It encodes CAWSGQVYGYTF.

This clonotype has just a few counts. The CDR3 nucleotides read TGCAGCGTCGGGGGGCCGGAGACCCAGTACTTC. Its protein product is CSVGGPETQYF. The chain combines TRBV29-1 with TRBJ2-5, with D possibly TRBD2 on 7 matching bases. CDR3 length: 11 residues. Trimming took 6 bases from V and 5 from J, leaving 10 bases between them. The germline V gene encodes CDR1 SQVTM and CDR2 ANQGSEA.

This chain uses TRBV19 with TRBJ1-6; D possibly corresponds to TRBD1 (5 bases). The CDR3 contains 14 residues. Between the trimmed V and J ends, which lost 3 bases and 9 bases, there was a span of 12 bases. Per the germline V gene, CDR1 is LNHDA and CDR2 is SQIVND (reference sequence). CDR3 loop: CASSIQGTRSPLHF. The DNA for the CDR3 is TGTGCCAGTAGTATTCAGGGAACGCGTTCACCCCTCCACTTT.

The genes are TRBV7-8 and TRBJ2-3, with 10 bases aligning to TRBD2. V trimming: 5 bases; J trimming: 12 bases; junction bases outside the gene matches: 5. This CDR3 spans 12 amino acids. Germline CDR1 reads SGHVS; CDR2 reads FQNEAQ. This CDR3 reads CASSATSGAQYF. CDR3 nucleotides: TGTGCCAGCAGCGCTACTAGCGGGGCACAGTATTTT.

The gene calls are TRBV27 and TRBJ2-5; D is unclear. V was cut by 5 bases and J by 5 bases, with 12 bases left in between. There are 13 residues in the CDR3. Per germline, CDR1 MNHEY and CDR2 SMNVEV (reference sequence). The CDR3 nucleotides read TGTGCCAGCAGTACCCGACCTGGGGAGACCCAGTACTTC. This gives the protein CASSTRPGETQYF.

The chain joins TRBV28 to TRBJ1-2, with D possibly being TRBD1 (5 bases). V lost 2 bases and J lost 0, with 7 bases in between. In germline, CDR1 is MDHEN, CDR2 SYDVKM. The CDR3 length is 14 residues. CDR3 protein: CASSLTGSNYGYTF. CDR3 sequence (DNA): TGTGCCAGCAGTTTAACAGGATCTAACTATGGCTACACCTTC.

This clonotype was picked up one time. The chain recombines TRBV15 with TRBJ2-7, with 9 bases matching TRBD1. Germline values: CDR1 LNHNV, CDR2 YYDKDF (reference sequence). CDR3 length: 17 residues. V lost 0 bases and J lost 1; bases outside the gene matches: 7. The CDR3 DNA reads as TGTGCCACCAGCAGAGAGTGGGGACAGGGTAGGTCCTACGAGCAGTACTTC. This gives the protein CATSREWGQGRSYEQYF.

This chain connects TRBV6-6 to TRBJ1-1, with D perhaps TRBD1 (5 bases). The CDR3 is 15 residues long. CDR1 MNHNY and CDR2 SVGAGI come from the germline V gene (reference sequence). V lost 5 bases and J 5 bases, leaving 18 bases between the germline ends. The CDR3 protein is CASSKKSQGGTEAFF. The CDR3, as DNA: TGTGCCAGCAGTAAGAAATCTCAGGGAGGAACTGAAGCTTTCTTT.

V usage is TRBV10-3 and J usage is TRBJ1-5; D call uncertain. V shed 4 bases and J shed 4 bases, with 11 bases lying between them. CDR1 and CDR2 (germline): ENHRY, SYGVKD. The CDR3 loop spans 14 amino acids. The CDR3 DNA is TGTGCCATCAGTGCCGGGAAGGGAAATCAGCCCCAGCATTTT. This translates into CAISAGKGNQPQHF.

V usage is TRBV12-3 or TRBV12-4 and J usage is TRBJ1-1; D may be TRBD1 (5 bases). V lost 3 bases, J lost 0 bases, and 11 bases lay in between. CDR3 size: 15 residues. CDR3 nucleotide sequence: TGTGCCAGCAGTTTTCGGGAGACAGTGAACACTGAAGCTTTCTTT. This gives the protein CASSFRETVNTEAFF.

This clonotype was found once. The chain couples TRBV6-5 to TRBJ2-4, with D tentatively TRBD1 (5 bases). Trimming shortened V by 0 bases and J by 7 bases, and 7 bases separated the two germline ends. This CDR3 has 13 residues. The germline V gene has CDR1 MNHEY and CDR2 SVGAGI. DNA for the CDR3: TGTGCCAGCAGTTACTCGACAGATAACATTCAGTACTTC. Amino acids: CASSYSTDNIQYF.